These 24 T cell receptor beta chains came from one sample sequenced in a study of identifying expanded T cells in peripheral blood. The repertoire was sequenced with immunoSEQ multiplex PCR; TCRdb's copy has only in-frame clones and lacks some. This table holds over 65,000 clones, around nine tenths found once. Sequencing used blood. The receptors were gathered from a person between 18 and 75 years old in good health.

V is TRBV6-5 and J is TRBJ1-1, with D possibly matching TRBD1 (5 bases). CDR3 length: 14 residues. The V gene's germline CDR1 is MNHEY and CDR2 SVGAGI. V lost 2 bases and J lost 4, with 11 bases in between. The CDR3 is CASSYRRGSTEAFF. The CDR3 coding sequence is TGTGCCAGCAGTTACCGTCGGGGGAGCACTGAAGCTTTCTTT.

The chain's CDR3 is CASSLTQPGDNYGYTF. The CDR3 DNA follows: TGTGCCAGCAGCTTGACCCAGCCAGGGGATAACTATGGCTACACCTTC. This chain uses TRBV7-2 with TRBJ1-2, with D perhaps TRBD1 (6 bases). V lost 3 bases, J lost 1 base, and 15 bases lay in between. Germline-derived CDR1 and CDR2 are SGHTA and FQGNSA. The CDR3 runs 16 residues.

The CDR3 region is CASSPGQGYGEQYF. CDR3 bases: TGTGCCAGCTCGCCGGGACAGGGTTATGGTGAGCAGTACTTC. This chain links TRBV18 with TRBJ2-7; 9 bases map to TRBD1. The V gene end was trimmed by 6 bases and the J gene end by 7 bases; junction bases not matched to a gene: 10. Germline CDR1 and CDR2: KGHSH and LQKENI. The CDR3 extends over 14 amino acids. Full variable domain (missing parts from reference TRBV18 and TRBJ2-7): NAGVMQNPRHLVRRRGQEARLRCSPMKGHSHVYWYRQLPEEGLKFMVYLQKENIIDESGMPKERFSAEFPKEGPSILRIQQVVRGDSAAYFCASSPGQGYGEQYFGPGTRLTVT.

V gene TRBV7-8 combines with J gene TRBJ1-2; 9 bases map to TRBD1. Trimming at V came to 8 bases and at J to 3 bases, leaving 10 bases not matched to a gene. The germline V gene encodes CDR1 SGHVS and CDR2 FQNEAQ. The CDR3 is 15 residues long. CDR3 protein: CASGSRDRVYYGYTF. The CDR3 region has the DNA TGTGCCAGCGGGTCCCGGGACAGGGTTTACTATGGCTACACCTTC.

The chain employs TRBV30 and TRBJ2-7; no definite D call. The CDR3 spans 15 residues. Trimming removed 0 bases from V and 5 bases from J, with 17 bases in between. Germline values: CDR1 GTSNPN, CDR2 SVGIG (reference sequence). The CDR3 is CAWSVIAASGHEQYF. CDR3 in DNA: TGTGCCTGGAGTGTGATAGCCGCCTCAGGCCACGAGCAGTACTTC.

This clone is judged medium-sized. The V gene is TRBV10-1, the J gene TRBJ2-2, with D hard to call. This CDR3 has 12 amino acids. V lost 5 bases and J 2 bases, leaving 3 bases between the germline ends. Per the germline V gene, CDR1 is WNHNN and CDR2 is SYGVQD (reference sequence). The CDR3 loop reads CASSHNTGELFF. CDR3 nucleotides: TGCGCCAGCAGTCACAACACCGGGGAGCTGTTTTTT.

The V call is TRBV9, the J call TRBJ2-6, with D tentatively TRBD1 (5 bases). Trimming stripped 0 bases from V and 0 bases from J, with 13 bases between. The germline gives CDR1 SGDLS, CDR2 YYNGEE. The CDR3 contains 18 residues. CDR3 sequence reads: CASSVETAAYSGANVLTF. In DNA form, the CDR3 reads TGTGCCAGCAGCGTAGAGACAGCCGCATACTCTGGGGCCAACGTCCTGACTTTC.

As DNA, the CDR3 is TGTGCCTGGAGTGCCGACCAATATGAAAAACTGTTTTTT. This gives the protein CAWSADQYEKLFF. The chain joins TRBV30 to TRBJ1-4; no definite D call. Trimming stripped 1 base from V and 6 bases from J, with 9 bases between. Germline CDR1 and CDR2: GTSNPN and SVGIG (reference sequence). The CDR3 has 13 amino acids.

This chain joins TRBV11-2 and TRBJ2-7, with 8 bases lining up with TRBD1. The CDR3 spans 15 residues. Germline CDR1 is SGHAT and CDR2 is FQNNGV. V was clipped by 2 bases and J by 5 bases; unmatched bases: 8. The CDR3 is CASSLSETGAHEQYF. CDR3 DNA sequence: TGTGCCAGCAGCTTAAGTGAGACAGGGGCCCACGAGCAGTACTTC. Based on the CDR3 plus reference TRBV11-2 and TRBJ2-7, the full variable domain is EAGVAQSPRYKIIEKRQSVAFWCNPISGHATLYWYQQILGQGPKLLIQFQNNGVVDDSQLPKDRFSAERLKGVDSTLKIQPAKLEDSAVYLCASSLSETGAHEQYFGPGTRLTVT.

J is TRBJ1-5 and V is TRBV15, with D perhaps matching TRBD1 (6 bases). Germline loops: CDR1 LNHNV, CDR2 YYDKDF (reference sequence). This CDR3 contains 15 residues. Trimming took off 1 base at V and 7 bases at J, with 14 bases between the two ends. The CDR3 is CATSRAQGLGQPQHF. CDR3 sequence (DNA): TGTGCCACCAGCAGAGCACAGGGATTAGGGCAGCCCCAGCATTTT.

V is TRBV5-1 and J is TRBJ2-3, with 8 bases lining up with TRBD2. Germline lookup yields CDR1 SGHRS and CDR2 YFSETQ. This CDR3 has 17 residues. The trim removed 3 bases at V and 0 bases at J, leaving 9 bases unmatched. CDR3 sequence reads: CASSYDHSGASTDTQYF. The CDR3, as DNA: TGCGCCAGCAGCTACGATCATAGCGGGGCTAGCACAGATACGCAGTATTTT.

The chain carries TRBV30 and TRBJ2-2; D is ambiguous. The length of the CDR3 is 14 residues. Trimming left V 2 bases short and J 8 bases short, with 15 bases between. Germline assignment: CDR1 GTSNPN and CDR2 SVGIG (reference sequence). In nucleotides, the CDR3 is TGTGCCTGGAGTCTGGGTGGTGTCAGTGGGGAGCTGTTTTTT. The encoded protein is CAWSLGGVSGELFF.

The chain couples TRBV10-3 to TRBJ2-7; D remains ambiguous. The CDR3 consists of 14 residues. CDR1 is ENHRY, CDR2 SYGVKD, per germline. V shed 0 bases and J shed 4 bases, with 10 bases lying between them. The CDR3 bases are TGTGCCATCAGTGAGTCGTCGAGAGTGTACGAGCAGTACTTC. Amino acid sequence: CAISESSRVYEQYF.

The V and J genes are TRBV5-1 and TRBJ1-1; 7 bases line up with TRBD1. The germline V gene has CDR1 SGHRS and CDR2 YFSETQ. The CDR3 has 15 amino acids. With V trimmed by 3 bases and J by 4 bases, 9 bases remained unmatched. In DNA, the CDR3 is TGCGCCAGCAGCTCCGAGACAGGGAGCGGCACTGAAGCTTTCTTT. Encoded protein: CASSSETGSGTEAFF.

The chain combines TRBV14 with TRBJ2-7; D is undetermined. Germline lookup yields CDR1 SGHDN and CDR2 FVKESK. This CDR3 comprises 11 residues. V lost 3 bases to trimming and J lost 7 bases, with 7 bases between them. The CDR3 bases are TGTGCCAGCAGCCATCGACAAGAGCAGTACTTC. This translates into CASSHRQEQYF. The entire variable domain, with the rest obtained from reference TRBV14 and TRBJ2-7, is as follows: EAGVTQFPSHSVIEKGQTVTLRCDPISGHDNLYWYRRVMGKEIKFLLHFVKESKQDESGMPNNRFLAERTGGTYSTLKVQPAELEDSGVYFCASSHRQEQYFGPGTRLTVT.

This clone was detected many times. The chain joins TRBV7-3 to TRBJ2-5, with a weak D call TRBD1 (6 bases). V dropped 7 bases and J dropped 6 bases, with 18 bases sitting between them. The CDR3 runs to 14 residues. Germline V gives CDR1 SGHTA, CDR2 FQGTGA. This chain's CDR3 is CASTQYREIKTQYF. In nucleotides, the CDR3 is TGTGCCAGCACGCAGTACAGGGAAATAAAGACCCAGTACTTC.

This clone was seen just once. The J gene is TRBJ1-2, the V gene TRBV7-9, with D perhaps matching TRBD1 (5 bases). With 4 bases removed from V and 4 bases from J, the gap between germline ends came to 16 bases. The CDR3 runs 15 residues. CDR1 and CDR2 from the germline V gene are SEHNR and FQNEAQ (reference sequence). This CDR3 reads CASSSILADSYGYTF. CDR3 in DNA: TGTGCCAGCAGCTCTATCCTCGCCGACAGCTATGGCTACACCTTC.

V is TRBV4-3 and J is TRBJ2-1; either TRBD1 or TRBD2 may supply D (5 bases each). Trimming removed 0 bases from V and 3 bases from J, with 9 bases in between. The CDR3 length is 15 residues. Germline CDR1 reads LGHNA; CDR2 reads YSLEER. CDR3 in amino acids: CASSQDRGLYNEQFF. The DNA for the CDR3 is TGCGCCAGCAGCCAAGATCGGGGCCTCTACAATGAGCAGTTCTTC.

As DNA, the CDR3 is TGTGCCTGGATGTCGACCTCTGCCTATGGCTACACCTTC. Translated: CAWMSTSAYGYTF. The rearrangement uses TRBV30 and TRBJ1-2; no clear D gene. This CDR3 region has 13 residues. Trimming left V 4 bases short and J 4 bases short, with 13 bases between. Germline V gene sequence: CDR1 GTSNPN, CDR2 SVGIG (reference sequence).

The gene calls are TRBV5-1 and TRBJ1-2, with D possibly TRBD1 on 5 matching bases. The V end was cut by 0 bases, the J end by 1 base, with 7 bases between. This CDR3 has 14 amino acids. CDR1 is SGHRS and CDR2 is YFSETQ in the germline V gene. CDR3 bases: TGCGCCAGCAGCTTGGAGGGGTATAACTATGGCTACACCTTC. Residues: CASSLEGYNYGYTF.

V gene TRBV10-2 combines with J gene TRBJ1-6; maybe TRBD1 (5 bases). Germline assignment: CDR1 WSHSY and CDR2 SAAADI. The germline V and J ends were trimmed by 0 bases and 9 bases, with 15 bases remaining between them. This CDR3 contains 16 residues. This chain's CDR3 is CASSESLPTRGSPLHF. The CDR3 nucleotides read TGCGCCAGCAGTGAGTCGTTGCCAACAAGGGGTTCACCCCTCCACTTT.

The chain is built from TRBV7-3 and TRBJ1-1; unclear D gene. The CDR3 runs 11 residues. From germline, CDR1 is SGHTA and CDR2 FQGTGA. Trimming left V 5 bases short and J 11 bases short, with 12 bases between. CDR3 sequence reads: CASSQRKQAFF. CDR3 nucleotide sequence: TGTGCCAGCAGCCAACGAAAACAGGCTTTCTTT.

This clone came up a few times. For the CDR3, the DNA is TGCGCCAGCAGTGAGTCGACCGCGGTCGAGCAGTACTTC. Amino acids: CASSESTAVEQYF. The V call is TRBV10-2, the J call TRBJ2-7; D gene ambiguous. Deletions cut 0 bases from V and 6 bases from J, with 9 bases between. Germline CDR1 and CDR2: WSHSY and SAAADI. The length of the CDR3 is 13 residues.

This chain uses TRBV5-1 with TRBJ1-4; 10 bases are shared with TRBD1. The length of the CDR3 is 15 residues. Per the germline V gene, CDR1 is SGHRS and CDR2 is YFSETQ. V lost 0 bases to trimming and J lost 8 bases; unmatched junction nucleotides: 4. CDR3 amino acids: CASSLGGQGREKLFF. The DNA for the CDR3 is TGCGCCAGCAGCTTGGGGGGACAGGGGAGAGAAAAACTGTTTTTT.